This TCR beta chain is drawn from a study of T cell changes during pregnancy in multiple sclerosis. Assay: immunoSEQ multiplex PCR; the TCRdb copy retains only in-frame clones and omits some. Among 90,000 to 120,000 clones listed, roughly 92% were seen once. The V gene lost 7 bases and the J gene lost 0 bases, with 2 bases spanning the gap. Germline V gives CDR1 LNHNV, CDR2 YYDKDF (reference sequence). The CDR3 length is 11 residues. The TCR was taken from a female donor in good health, enrolled as a control in a pregnancy study. The specimen comprised peripheral blood, sampled in the third trimester of pregnancy. The chain links TRBV15 to TRBJ2-3; D ambiguous. The CDR3 nucleotides read TGTGCCACCACGAGCACAGATACGCAGTATTTT. Amino acid sequence: CATTSTDTQYF.